These T cell receptor beta chains were read from a single sample in a study of CD8+ T cells in alopecia areata. The table came from immunoSEQ multiplex PCR; TCRdb's copy has only in-frame clones and leaves some out. The sample has fewer than 250,000 clones, 50% to 65% seen once. Sequencing used CD4+ T cells sorted from blood, obtained at week 0. Receptors were obtained from a human donor with alopecia areata. Both conserved end residues are part of each CDR3. D genes are given only for firm matches. The size entry is marked missing in some rows and otherwise reads once, few, many or a size class.

few	TRBV7-8	-	TRBJ1-3	TGTGCCAGCAGCAAGTGGGACGCCAACTCTGGAAACACCATATATTTT	CASSKWDANSGNTIYF
-	TRBV5-6	-	TRBJ1-5	TGTGCCAGCAGCCTTCTCCCGGGGGACAATCAGCCCCAGCATTTT	CASSLLPGDNQPQHF
-	TRBV7-3	TRBD2	TRBJ2-3	TGTGCCAGCAGCTTAGCGGGGGGTGGAGATACGCAGTATTTT	CASSLAGGGDTQYF
-	TRBV29-1	-	TRBJ2-6	TGCAGCGTAGCGATGGTGGCTGGGGCCAACGTCCTGACTTTC	CSVAMVAGANVLTF
few	TRBV5-1	TRBD2	TRBJ2-1	TGCGCCAGCAGCCCGACCGGAGCGGGGGACTATGAGCAGTTCTTC	CASSPTGAGDYEQFF
-	TRBV6-6	-	TRBJ2-5	TGTGCCAGCAGTTCCCCAGGGGACCCCCGGGCCCAGTACTTC	CASSSPGDPRAQYF
few	TRBV6-5	-	TRBJ1-5	TGTGCCAGCAGCCCGGTGAAGGGTGATCAGCCCCAGCATTTT	CASSPVKGDQPQHF
-	TRBV7-9	-	TRBJ1-2	TGTGCCAGCACCGATTCCAGTCGTCTCCATTATGGCTACACCTTC	CASTDSSRLHYGYTF
-	TRBV27	TRBD1	TRBJ1-5	TGTGCCAGCAGTTTATCCCCCCGGGACAGAGACCAGCATTTT	CASSLSPRDRDQHF
few	TRBV6-1	-	TRBJ2-3	TGTGCCAGCAGTGACGCGGAATCGACAGATACGCAGTATTTT	CASSDAESTDTQYF
-	TRBV4-1	-	TRBJ1-4	TGCGCCAGCAGCCAAGAAGAAATTATCGTTGAAAAACTGTTTTTT	CASSQEEIIVEKLFF
-	TRBV30	-	TRBJ1-2	TGTGCCTGGAGTGCCCGGGGGGCCCTTTCGAACGGCTACACCTTC	CAWSARGALSNGYTF
-	TRBV9	-	TRBJ2-2	TGTGCCAGCAGCGAGAACACCGGGGAGCTGTTTTTT	CASSENTGELFF
-	TRBV30	TRBD1	TRBJ1-1	TGTGCCTGGAGCGGACAGGGAGTGGGCACTGAAGCTTTCTTT	CAWSGQGVGTEAFF
-	TRBV4-1	-	TRBJ1-2	TGCGCCAGCAGCCAGTTATTCGCGGGTCACGATGGCTACACCTTC	CASSQLFAGHDGYTF
-	TRBV2	-	TRBJ2-5	TGTGCCAGTTCCCTGGGGGAGACCCAGTACTTC	CASSLGETQYF
few	TRBV5-5	TRBD1	TRBJ2-7	TGTGCCAGCAGCCCCGGGACAGGGCACCACTACGAGCAGTACTTC	CASSPGTGHHYEQYF
few	TRBV11-2	-	TRBJ1-3	TGTGCCAGCAGCGTCATGGGGACCGCTGGAAACACCATATATTTT	CASSVMGTAGNTIYF
few	TRBV11-2	-	TRBJ1-2	TGTGCCAGCAGCCGTGAGGGATCGGAAGGCTACACCTTC	CASSREGSEGYTF
few	TRBV19	-	TRBJ1-1	TGTGCCAGTAGTATCGACAGAGGTAACACTGAAGCTTTCTTT	CASSIDRGNTEAFF
-	TRBV7-3	TRBD2	TRBJ2-1	TGTGCCAGCAGCTTAAGTGGCCTAGCGGGAGGGCCCGGTGAGCAGTTCTTC	CASSLSGLAGGPGEQFF
-	TRBV5-6	-	TRBJ2-1	TGTGCCAGCAGCTTAGTGGCGGAGGCAGGAGGTTACAATGAGCAGTTCTTC	CASSLVAEAGGYNEQFF
-	TRBV2	-	TRBJ1-1	TGTGCCGGCAGGACAGAGGTTGAAGCTTTCTTT	CAGRTEVEAFF
few	TRBV29-1	TRBD1	TRBJ2-5	TGCAGCGTCGGGACAGGGCGACTCCAAGAGACCCAGTACTTC	CSVGTGRLQETQYF
few	TRBV7-9	-	TRBJ2-3	TGTGCCAGCAGCGTAATAGCAGATACGCAGTATTTT	CASSVIADTQYF
-	TRBV29-1	TRBD2	TRBJ2-1	TGCAGCGTTCACGGGACTAGCGGGAGGAGCTCCTACAATGAGCAGTTCTTC	CSVHGTSGRSSYNEQFF
-	TRBV5-1	-	TRBJ1-2	TGCGCCAGCAGCTCTACCGATCGTTATGGCTACACCTTC	CASSSTDRYGYTF
few	TRBV29-1	-	TRBJ1-2	TGCAGCGTTGGTGCCCTTCAAGGTCTCTATGGCTACACCTTC	CSVGALQGLYGYTF
-	TRBV7-9	TRBD1	TRBJ2-1	TGTGCCAGCAGCTGGACAGGGGACAATGAGCAGTTCTTC	CASSWTGDNEQFF
-	TRBV29-1	-	TRBJ2-5	TGCAGCGTAGGGGGGAAGGTTACAGAGACCCAGTACTTC	CSVGGKVTETQYF
-	TRBV30	-	TRBJ2-7	TGTGCCTGGAAAGGGCCGGAAACCCCTTACGAGCAGTACTTC	CAWKGPETPYEQYF